Described below is a single T cell receptor (beta chain) sequence and its context. The sample originates from a study of shared clonotypes between healthy human individuals. Caucasian adults residing in Nashville, Tennessee made up all the donors. Unsorted samples drew genomic DNA from some 82 million PBMCs. DNA from unsorted PBMC was sequenced on ten immunoSEQ deep assay plates. Only in-frame clones appear in the TCRdb table, and some are missing; sequencing was by immunoSEQ multiplex PCR. The sample carries about 480,000 clones, roughly 85% recorded once. Germline assignment: CDR1 SGHRS and CDR2 YFSETQ. The V end lost 6 bases, the J end lost 0 bases, and 16 bases lay between the germline ends. The CDR3 contains 16 residues.

Sequenced sample: PBMCs. V and J are TRBV5-1 and TRBJ2-1; perhaps D is TRBD1 or TRBD2 (5 bases each). The origin of this receptor is a woman aged 40 to 50 in good health. Some clones in this sample may be carry-over from other donors' samples. CDR3 protein: CASTTGLLVSYNEQFF. The CDR3 DNA is TGCGCCAGCACTACAGGACTCCTTGTCTCCTACAATGAGCAGTTCTTC.